Below are 25 T cell receptor beta chains sequenced from a single sample in a study of identical twins. TCRdb passed the 5' RACE reads through MiXCR, listing each CDR3 protein once. The sample consists of 200,000 or so distinct CDR3 sequences, around a sixth of them appearing once. These data also featured in a second study, about T cells expressing NK-cell markers.

Specimen: CD8+ T cells sorted from blood. All receptors derive from a woman aged 18-29 years in good health.

This clonotype was counted a few times. The rearrangement links TRBV4-3 to TRBJ1-2; D perhaps matches TRBD1 (5 bases). V lost 6 bases, J lost 9 bases, and 23 bases lay in between. This CDR3 spans 15 amino acids. CDR1 and CDR2 (germline): LGHNA, YSLEER. CDR3 DNA: TGCGCCAGCAGTTACCTGGGAGGGGATGTTAATCGCTACACCTTC. It is translated as CASSYLGGDVNRYTF.

This clonotype was seen a few times. This sequence joins TRBV5-6 and TRBJ2-1, with a possible D match to TRBD1 (5 bases). Germline V gene sequence: CDR1 SGHDT, CDR2 YYEEEE. V was clipped by 0 bases and J by 8 bases, with 9 bases between them. The CDR3 is 13 amino acids. CDR3 residues: CASSLGQSDEQFF. The CDR3 coding sequence is TGTGCCAGCAGCTTGGGACAGAGCGATGAGCAGTTCTTC.

This clonotype was observed a few times. The chain has TRBV5-5 and TRBJ2-5; the D gene is possibly TRBD2 (5 bases). In germline, CDR1 is SGHKS, CDR2 YYEKEE (reference sequence). The CDR3 has 16 amino acids. Trimming left V 3 bases short and J 5 bases short, with 20 bases between. DNA of the CDR3: TGTGCCAGCAGCTCCTCTCCCGACTACTCCAAGGAGACCCAGTACTTC. This sequence encodes CASSSSPDYSKETQYF.

The V and J genes are TRBV5-1 and TRBJ2-1, with a tentative D call TRBD1 (6 bases). Germline V gives CDR1 SGHRS, CDR2 YFSETQ. V gave up 0 bases and J gave up 8 bases, with 9 bases separating them. This CDR3 is built from 13 residues. The CDR3 is CASSLDRAYEQFF. The DNA of the CDR3 is TGCGCCAGCAGCTTGGACAGGGCGTATGAGCAGTTCTTC.

This clonotype was found a few times. The chain employs TRBV7-9 and TRBJ2-4; 7 bases match TRBD1. With 6 bases clipped from V and 9 bases from J, the junction kept 11 bases outside the gene matches. Germline V gene sequence: CDR1 SEHNR, CDR2 FQNEAQ (reference sequence). The CDR3 is made up of 14 amino acids. The CDR3 DNA is TGTGCCAGCAGTCCGACGACAGGGACCGCCATTCAGTACTTC. It yields the protein CASSPTTGTAIQYF.

The V call is TRBV7-9, the J call TRBJ2-5; TRBD2 agrees at 10 bases. The V and J ends lost 2 bases and 5 bases, in that order; junction bases with no gene match: 8. In germline, CDR1 is SEHNR, CDR2 FQNEAQ (reference sequence). The CDR3 covers 16 residues. For the CDR3, the DNA is TGTGCCAGCAGCTTACTAGCGGGAGCCCTAACCGAGACCCAGTACTTC. This sequence encodes CASSLLAGALTETQYF.

The chain has TRBV14 and TRBJ2-5; no reliable D call. CDR1 is SGHDN, CDR2 FVKESK, per germline. V was clipped by 2 bases and J by 1 base, with 11 bases between them. The CDR3 extends over 15 amino acids. This CDR3 is CASSQTAGVQETQYF. The CDR3 DNA reads as TGTGCCAGCAGCCAAACCGCAGGCGTCCAAGAGACCCAGTACTTC.

The gene calls are TRBV5-6 and TRBJ2-7, with D tentatively TRBD2 (5 bases). Trimming cost V 0 bases and J 5 bases, with 9 bases left between them. The length of the CDR3 is 13 residues. From germline, CDR1 is SGHDT and CDR2 YYEEEE. CDR3 sequence: CASSLGGSHEQYF. For the CDR3, the DNA is TGTGCCAGCAGCTTGGGCGGGTCCCACGAGCAGTACTTC.

V usage is TRBV27 and J usage is TRBJ2-3; 8 nucleotides match TRBD2. The V gene's germline CDR1 is MNHEY and CDR2 SMNVEV (reference sequence). V trimming: 3 bases; J trimming: 3 bases; junction bases outside the gene matches: 8. This CDR3 is built from 16 residues. Here the CDR3 reads CASSFQAGDLTDTQYF. In nucleotides, the CDR3 is TGTGCCAGCAGTTTCCAAGCGGGAGACCTAACAGATACGCAGTATTTT.

The gene calls are TRBV27 and TRBJ1-2; the match to TRBD1 covers 8 bases. The germline V gene encodes CDR1 MNHEY and CDR2 SMNVEV (reference sequence). The CDR3 runs 14 residues. The junction had 10 bases not matched to a gene; V was cut back by 6 bases and J by 7 bases. The CDR3 sequence is CASRTPRGLSGYTF. DNA for the CDR3: TGTGCCAGCAGGACCCCCAGGGGGCTCTCTGGCTACACCTTC.

This chain connects TRBV6-4 to TRBJ2-2; the D gene could be TRBD1 or TRBD2 (5 bases each). The germline V gene has CDR1 MRHNA and CDR2 SNTAGT. V was trimmed by 0 bases and J by 3 bases, leaving 8 bases between them. This CDR3 contains 15 residues. CDR3 nucleotides: TGTGCCAGCAGTGACTCTAGGGACGACACCGGGGAGCTGTTTTTT. This gives the protein CASSDSRDDTGELFF.

The V call is TRBV6-1, the J call TRBJ1-4, with TRBD1 matching over 8 bases. V dropped 7 bases and J dropped 8; count of bases not matched to a gene: 12. The CDR3 totals 15 residues. The germline gives CDR1 MNHNS, CDR2 SASEGT. The chain's CDR3 is CASTARQGMGEKLFF. In nucleotides, the CDR3 is TGTGCCAGCACCGCCAGACAGGGGATGGGGGAAAAACTGTTTTTT.

This clonotype was seen a few times. The genes are TRBV12-3 or TRBV12-4 and TRBJ2-1, with D perhaps TRBD1 (6 bases). Trimming shortened V by 6 bases and J by 9 bases, and 15 bases separated the two germline ends. This CDR3 has 13 amino acids. CDR3 sequence: CASSLTGLAEQFF. In nucleotides, the CDR3 is TGTGCCAGCAGCTTGACAGGATTGGCTGAGCAGTTCTTC.

The rearrangement joins TRBV20-1 to TRBJ2-1; perhaps TRBD1 as D (6 bases). This CDR3 is 17 amino acids long. Between the trimmed V and J ends, which lost 0 bases and 7 bases, there was a span of 22 bases. Germline V CDR1 and CDR2: DFQATT, SNEGSKA (reference sequence). DNA for the CDR3: TGCAGTGCTAGAGATTTCGTAGGGGGTCCGGCCCGGAATGAGCAGTTCTTC. Encoded protein: CSARDFVGGPARNEQFF.

In this sample, this clonotype turned up a few times. The chain links TRBV5-1 to TRBJ2-3, with D uncertain. This CDR3 comprises 16 residues. Germline assignment: CDR1 SGHRS and CDR2 YFSETQ. V was trimmed by 1 base and J by 0 bases, leaving 12 bases between them. The CDR3 loop is CASSLSGPPSTDTQYF. The CDR3 nucleotides read TGCGCCAGCAGCTTGTCGGGCCCTCCTAGCACAGATACGCAGTATTTT.

This clonotype was observed a few times. The rearrangement links TRBV7-2 to TRBJ1-5; 7 positions agree with TRBD1. V shed 2 bases and J 4 bases; nucleotides not matched to a gene: 2. This CDR3 is 14 amino acids long. Germline lookup yields CDR1 SGHTA and CDR2 FQGNSA. The chain's CDR3 is CASSLPGQNQPQHF. The CDR3 DNA follows: TGTGCCAGCAGCTTACCGGGACAGAATCAGCCCCAGCATTTT. Together with reference TRBV7-2 and TRBJ1-5, the CDR3 gives the full variable domain: GAGVSQSPSNKVTEKGKDVELRCDPISGHTALYWYRQSLGQGLEFLIYFQGNSAPDKSGLPSDRFSAERTGGSVSTLTIQRTQQEDSAVYLCASSLPGQNQPQHFGDGTRLSIL.

Many counts were recorded for this clonotype. The chain combines TRBV7-9 with TRBJ2-7; D may correspond to TRBD1 or TRBD2 (5 bases each). CDR1 and CDR2 from the germline V gene are SEHNR and FQNEAQ (reference sequence). CDR3 length: 13 amino acids. V was trimmed by 5 bases and J by 5 bases, leaving 13 bases between them. The CDR3 sequence: CASSLRDVHEQYF. In DNA form, the CDR3 reads TGTGCCAGCAGCCTAAGGGACGTCCACGAGCAGTACTTC. The variable domain in full, completed from reference TRBV7-9 and TRBJ2-7, reads DTGVSQNPRHKITKRGQNVTFRCDPISEHNRLYWYRQTLGQGPEFLTYFQNEAQLEKSRLLSDRFSAERPKGSFSTLEIQRTEQGDSAMYLCASSLRDVHEQYFGPGTRLTVT.

The J gene is TRBJ2-3, the V gene TRBV7-3, with D perhaps given as TRBD1 or TRBD2 (5 bases each). Trimming removed 2 bases at V and 2 bases at J, with 11 bases between. This CDR3 is built from 15 residues. Germline V gene lookup returns CDR1 SGHTA and CDR2 FQGTGA. The CDR3 sequence: CASSLGASFTDTQYF. Here the CDR3 DNA reads TGTGCCAGCAGCTTAGGGGCTAGCTTCACAGATACGCAGTATTTT.

J is TRBJ2-6 and V is TRBV27; no clear D. The CDR3 runs to 16 residues. V lost 3 bases, J lost 0 bases, and 9 bases lay in between. Germline values: CDR1 MNHEY, CDR2 SMNVEV (reference sequence). CDR3 in amino acids: CASSFLGASGANVLTF. CDR3 nucleotide sequence: TGTGCCAGCAGTTTTCTGGGCGCCTCTGGGGCCAACGTCCTGACTTTC.

This clonotype was seen repeatedly, ten times or more. CDR3 amino acids: CSARDMDRGKTQYF. CDR3 in DNA: TGCAGTGCTAGAGACATGGACAGGGGAAAGACCCAGTACTTC. The chain has TRBV20-1 and TRBJ2-5, with 9 positions matching TRBD1. Germline assignment: CDR1 DFQATT and CDR2 SNEGSKA (reference sequence). The CDR3 totals 14 residues. Losses at the gene ends were 0 bases for V and 6 bases for J; bases not matched to a gene: 5.

This clonotype has a handful of counts. The J gene is TRBJ2-5, the V gene TRBV9; possible D gene TRBD2, 7 bases. This CDR3 has 14 residues. Trimming took 4 bases from V and 5 from J, leaving 15 bases between them. The V gene's germline CDR1 is SGDLS and CDR2 YYNGEE. The CDR3 region has the DNA TGTGCCAGCAGCCCCAGGAGGGGGGGCGAGACCCAGTACTTC. It is translated as CASSPRRGGETQYF.

The V and J genes are TRBV6-4 and TRBJ2-1, with 9 positions matching TRBD1. The germline CDR1 and CDR2 sequences are MRHNA and SNTAGT. This CDR3 spans 14 amino acids. Trimming took 2 bases from V and 7 from J; bases not matched to a gene: 3. The CDR3 here is CASSDPGQGNEQFF. Here the CDR3 DNA reads TGTGCCAGCAGTGACCCCGGACAGGGGAATGAGCAGTTCTTC.

This clonotype has more than one count but fewer than ten. The chain is built from TRBV27 and TRBJ1-1; 8 bases agree with TRBD1. CDR3 size: 15 residues. The germline gives CDR1 MNHEY, CDR2 SMNVEV (reference sequence). The V and J ends lost 5 bases and 0 bases, in that order; junction bases with no gene match: 5. In DNA, the CDR3 is TGTGCCAGCAGTCTCACAGGGGGGGTGAACACTGAAGCTTTCTTT. It codes for CASSLTGGVNTEAFF.

The genes are TRBV20-1 and TRBJ2-1; TRBD2 agrees at 9 bases. The CDR3 runs to 15 residues. The V gene's germline CDR1 is DFQATT and CDR2 SNEGSKA (reference sequence). V gave up 5 bases and J gave up 3 bases; unmatched junction bases: 8. The CDR3 nucleotides read TGCAGTGCTCTAACCGGGACTAGCCTCTACAATGAGCAGTTCTTC. This gives the protein CSALTGTSLYNEQFF.

The chain carries TRBV12-3 or TRBV12-4 and TRBJ1-1; TRBD1 aligns across 7 bases. After removal of 0 bases from V and 5 bases from J, the junction contained 9 bases not matched to a gene. This CDR3 has 16 amino acids. The CDR3 coding sequence is TGTGCCAGCAGTTTAGCGCTCGGGCAGGGGGATACTGAAGCTTTCTTT. Amino acid sequence: CASSLALGQGDTEAFF.